This record concerns one T cell receptor beta chain sequence. The data derive from a study of blood T cell repertoires in COVID-19. Study background: From the United States, Italy and Spain came samples of acute and convalescent COVID-19. Sources were T cells, B-cell-depleted T cells, or PBMCs; the material itself was cDNA or gDNA.

This CDR3 is 14 amino acids long. Per germline, CDR1 SNHLY and CDR2 FYNNEI. Trimming left V 2 bases short and J 1 base short, with 6 bases between. Authors' processing steps: Using reference gene primer amplification, nucleated cell counts were estimated. Sequencing was performed with immunoSEQ multiplex PCR; in TCRdb, only in-frame clones are kept and a portion is missing. D and trimming come from the DNA, and the V and J calls and clone size come from that table. Of 150,000 to 250,000 clones listed, roughly 83% are singletons. The sequenced sample was peripheral blood. This sequence was found in a woman aged 40 to 55 with COVID-19, enrolled during active disease. V gene TRBV2 combines with J gene TRBJ1-5, with D unresolved. The CDR3 here is CASSERVSNQPQHF. The CDR3 region has the DNA TGTGCCAGCAGTGAACGGGTCAGCAATCAGCCCCAGCATTTT.